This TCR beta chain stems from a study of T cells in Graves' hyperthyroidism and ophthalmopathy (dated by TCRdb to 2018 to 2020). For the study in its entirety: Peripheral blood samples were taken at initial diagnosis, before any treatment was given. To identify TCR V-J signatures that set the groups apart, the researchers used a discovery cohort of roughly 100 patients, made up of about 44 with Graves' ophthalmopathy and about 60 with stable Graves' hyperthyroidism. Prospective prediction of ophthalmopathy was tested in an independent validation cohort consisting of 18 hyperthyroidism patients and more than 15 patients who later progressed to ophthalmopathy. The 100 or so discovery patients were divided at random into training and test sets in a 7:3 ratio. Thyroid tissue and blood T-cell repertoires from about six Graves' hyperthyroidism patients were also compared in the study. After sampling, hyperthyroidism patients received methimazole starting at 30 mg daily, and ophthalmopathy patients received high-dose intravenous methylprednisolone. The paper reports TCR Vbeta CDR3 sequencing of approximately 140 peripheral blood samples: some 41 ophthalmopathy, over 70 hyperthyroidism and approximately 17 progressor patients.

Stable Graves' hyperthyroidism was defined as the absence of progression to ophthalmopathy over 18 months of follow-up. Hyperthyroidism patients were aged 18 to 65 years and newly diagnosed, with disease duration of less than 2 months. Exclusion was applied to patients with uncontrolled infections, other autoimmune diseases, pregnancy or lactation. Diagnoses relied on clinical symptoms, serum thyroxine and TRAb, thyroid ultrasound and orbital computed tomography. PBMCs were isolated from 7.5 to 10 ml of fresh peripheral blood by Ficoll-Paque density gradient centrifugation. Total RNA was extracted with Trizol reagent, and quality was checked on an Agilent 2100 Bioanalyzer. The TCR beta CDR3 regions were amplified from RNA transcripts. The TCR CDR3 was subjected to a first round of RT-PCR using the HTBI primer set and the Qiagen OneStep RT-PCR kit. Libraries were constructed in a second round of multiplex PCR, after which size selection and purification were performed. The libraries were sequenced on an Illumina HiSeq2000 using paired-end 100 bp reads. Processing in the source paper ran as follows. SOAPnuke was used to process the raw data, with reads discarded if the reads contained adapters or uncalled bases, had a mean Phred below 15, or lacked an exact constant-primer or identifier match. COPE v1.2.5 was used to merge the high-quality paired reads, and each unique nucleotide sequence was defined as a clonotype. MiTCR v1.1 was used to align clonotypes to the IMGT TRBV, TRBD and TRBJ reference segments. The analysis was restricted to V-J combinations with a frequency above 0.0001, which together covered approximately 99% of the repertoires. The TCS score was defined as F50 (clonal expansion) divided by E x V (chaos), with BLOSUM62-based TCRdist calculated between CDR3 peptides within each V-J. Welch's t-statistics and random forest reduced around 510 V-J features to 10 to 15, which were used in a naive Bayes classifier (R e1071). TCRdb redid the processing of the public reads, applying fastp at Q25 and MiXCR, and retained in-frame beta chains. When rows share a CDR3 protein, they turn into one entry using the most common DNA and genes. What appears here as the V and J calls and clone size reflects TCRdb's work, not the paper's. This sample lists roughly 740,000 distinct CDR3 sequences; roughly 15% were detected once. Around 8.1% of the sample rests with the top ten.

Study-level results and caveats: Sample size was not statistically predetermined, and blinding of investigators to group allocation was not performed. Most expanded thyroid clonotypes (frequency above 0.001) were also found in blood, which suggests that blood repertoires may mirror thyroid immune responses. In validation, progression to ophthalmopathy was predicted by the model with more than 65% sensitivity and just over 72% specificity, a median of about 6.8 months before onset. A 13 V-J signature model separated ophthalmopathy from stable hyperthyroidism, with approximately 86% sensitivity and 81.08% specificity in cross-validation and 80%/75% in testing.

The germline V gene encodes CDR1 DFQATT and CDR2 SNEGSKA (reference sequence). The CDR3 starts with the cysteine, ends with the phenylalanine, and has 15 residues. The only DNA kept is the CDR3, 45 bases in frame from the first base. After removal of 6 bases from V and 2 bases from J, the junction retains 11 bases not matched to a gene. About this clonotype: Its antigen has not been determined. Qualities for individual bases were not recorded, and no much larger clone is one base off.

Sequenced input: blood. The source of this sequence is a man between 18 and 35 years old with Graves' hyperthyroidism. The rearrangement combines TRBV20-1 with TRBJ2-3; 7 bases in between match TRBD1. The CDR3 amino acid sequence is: CSAARTGPFTDTQYF. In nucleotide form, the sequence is TGCAGTGCGGCAAGGACAGGCCCTTTCACAGATACGCAGTATTTT.